The 31 T cell receptor beta chains below come from one sample, sequenced in a study of Ad26.COV2.S vaccination and SARS-CoV-2 variants. Indicated treatment: some 20 received Ad26.COV2.S at low or high dose, single or two shots; about 5 received placebo; per-sample allocation not given. Vaccine and placebo recipients were sampled on day 63 after the first injection. TCRdb's copy holds only in-frame clones and misses some; the assay was immunoSEQ multiplex PCR. The sample consists of 380,000 or so clones, 83% of them appearing once. The sample was peripheral blood, taken in a trial of Ad26.COV2.S vaccine versus placebo. The receptors derive from a person aged 18 to 65 who received the Ad26.COV2.S COVID-19 vaccine or a placebo.

The chain is built from TRBV19 and TRBJ2-7, with D maybe TRBD2 (6 bases). V was pared by 7 bases and J by 5 bases, with 12 bases between. CDR1 is LNHDA, CDR2 SQIVND, per germline (reference sequence). This CDR3 region has 12 residues. CDR3 protein: CASIRWGDEQYF. CDR3 in DNA: TGTGCCAGTATCCGGTGGGGGGACGAGCAGTACTTC.

This chain joins TRBV5-1 and TRBJ2-1; the match to TRBD2 covers 9 bases. The V gene end was trimmed by 0 bases and the J gene end by 2 bases; junction bases not matched to a gene: 6. Germline CDR1 reads SGHRS; CDR2 reads YFSETQ. The CDR3 has 17 amino acids. CDR3 DNA sequence: TGCGCCAGCAGCTTGGCTAAAGGCGGGGGGGCCTACAATGAGCAGTTCTTC. Translating it yields CASSLAKGGGAYNEQFF.

The chain joins TRBV7-3 to TRBJ2-1; 7 bases map to TRBD2. Trimming took 4 bases from V and 6 from J; bases not matched to a gene: 3. This CDR3 is built from 13 residues. Germline V gives CDR1 SGHTA, CDR2 FQGTGA. CDR3 in amino acids: CASSSGLGNEQFF. DNA for the CDR3: TGTGCCAGCAGCTCCGGACTAGGCAATGAGCAGTTCTTC. Full variable domain (remainder filled in from reference TRBV7-3 and TRBJ2-1): GAGVSQTPSNKVTEKGKYVELRCDPISGHTALYWYRQSLGQGPEFLIYFQGTGAADDSGLPNDRFFAVRPEGSVSTLKIQRTERGDSAVYLCASSSGLGNEQFFGPGTRLTVL.

The chain has TRBV5-5 and TRBJ1-1; D remains ambiguous. The germline V and J ends were trimmed by 1 base and 3 bases, with 10 bases remaining between them. The CDR3 totals 14 residues. Germline V CDR1 and CDR2: SGHKS, YYEKEE (reference sequence). CDR3 in DNA: TGTGCCAGCAGCTTGATTTTCCCCGACACTGAAGCTTTCTTT. Translated: CASSLIFPDTEAFF.

This clone was counted once. The chain combines TRBV2 with TRBJ1-1; no firm D call. Germline CDR1 SNHLY, CDR2 FYNNEI. Trimming took off 5 bases at V and 4 bases at J, with 11 bases between the two ends. CDR3 length: 13 amino acids. For the CDR3, the DNA is TGTGCCAGCAGTAAGGACTTCTCCACTGAAGCTTTCTTT. Amino acid sequence: CASSKDFSTEAFF.

The genes are TRBV6-5 and TRBJ2-7; 7 nucleotides align to TRBD1. V gave up 2 bases and J gave up 3 bases; unmatched junction bases: 7. This CDR3 has 15 amino acids. The germline V gene has CDR1 MNHEY and CDR2 SVGAGI. The CDR3 reads CASSYATGDGYEQYF. The CDR3, as DNA: TGTGCCAGCAGTTACGCTACAGGGGATGGCTACGAGCAGTACTTC.

The J gene is TRBJ2-6, the V gene TRBV5-1; D remains unclear. The germline V and J ends were trimmed by 0 bases and 4 bases, with 14 bases remaining between them. This CDR3 is 17 amino acids long. CDR1 and CDR2 from the germline V gene are SGHRS and YFSETQ. This CDR3 is CASSLAMGSFGANVLTF. The CDR3 coding sequence is TGCGCCAGCAGCTTGGCCATGGGGTCTTTCGGGGCCAACGTCCTGACTTTC.

The chain employs TRBV18 and TRBJ2-2; 7 bases are shared with TRBD1. The germline gives CDR1 KGHSH, CDR2 LQKENI. V dropped 9 bases and J dropped 1; count of bases not matched to a gene: 14. This CDR3 comprises 17 residues. Here the CDR3 reads CASRGPMGQMNTGELFF. In nucleotides, the CDR3 is TGTGCCAGTCGAGGCCCGATGGGACAGATGAACACCGGGGAGCTGTTTTTT. Full variable domain (remainder filled in from reference TRBV18 and TRBJ2-2): NAGVMQNPRHLVRRRGQEARLRCSPMKGHSHVYWYRQLPEEGLKFMVYLQKENIIDESGMPKERFSAEFPKEGPSILRIQQVVRGDSAAYFCASRGPMGQMNTGELFFGEGSRLTVL.

The chain has TRBV7-2 and TRBJ2-3, with 7 bases matching TRBD2. Germline CDR1 and CDR2: SGHTA and FQGNSA. CDR3 length equals 15 residues. V shed 1 base, J shed 3 bases, and the junction held 4 bases outside the gene matches. The CDR3 DNA reads TGTGCCAGCAGCTTAGTGGTTAGCGGGACAGATACGCAGTATTTT. This encodes CASSLVVSGTDTQYF.

This clone was counted a single time. V gene TRBV5-5 combines with J gene TRBJ2-5; no firm D call. This CDR3 contains 14 residues. The V gene lost 4 bases and the J gene lost 4 bases, with 14 bases spanning the gap. Germline-derived CDR1 and CDR2 are SGHKS and YYEKEE (reference sequence). The CDR3 spells CASSLFTQAETQYF. The CDR3 coding sequence is TGTGCCAGCAGCCTGTTCACCCAAGCAGAGACCCAGTACTTC.

The gene calls are TRBV30 and TRBJ2-1, with 8 bases identical to TRBD2. The CDR3 loop spans 18 amino acids. J lost 2 bases, V lost 0 bases, and 12 bases had no gene match. Germline V gene sequence: CDR1 GTSNPN, CDR2 SVGIG (reference sequence). The DNA for the CDR3 is TGTGCCTGGAGTGTACCGTGGGGTACAGCGGGAGCCTACAATGAGCAGTTCTTC. Its translation: CAWSVPWGTAGAYNEQFF.

This clone was counted ten times or more. CDR3 in amino acids: CASSQGEADTQYF. In nucleotides, the CDR3 is TGTGCCAGCAGCCAGGGGGAAGCAGATACGCAGTATTTT. The chain couples TRBV3-1 (or the pseudogene TRBV3-2) to TRBJ2-3; D tentatively fits TRBD1 or TRBD2 (5 bases each). The length of the CDR3 is 13 residues. Trimming left V 3 bases short and J 4 bases short, with 8 bases between. Germline values: CDR1 LGHDT, CDR2 YNNKEL (reference sequence).

The CDR3 is CASSPLADTQYF. The CDR3 DNA reads as TGTGCCAGCTCACCACTGGCGGATACGCAGTATTTT. The chain carries TRBV18 and TRBJ2-3; D is ambiguous. V was shortened by 1 base and J by 6 bases, with 5 bases between the two germline ends. The germline V gene has CDR1 KGHSH and CDR2 LQKENI. The CDR3 sequence is 12 residues long.

The chain couples TRBV19 to TRBJ1-2; D is undetermined. The germline gives CDR1 LNHDA, CDR2 SQIVND (reference sequence). Trimming pared 1 base from V and 8 bases from J, leaving 17 bases between. The CDR3 consists of 15 residues. The CDR3 bases are TGTGCCAGTAGTATAGGTAGACTCCTGAGAGAAGGCTACACCTTC. It yields the protein CASSIGRLLREGYTF.

This CDR3 reads CASSPLAATSGDTQYF. For the CDR3, the DNA is TGTGCCAGCTCACCATTAGCCGCGACTAGCGGTGATACGCAGTATTTT. This rearrangement joins TRBV18 to TRBJ2-3; the match to TRBD2 covers 9 bases. Germline V gene data show CDR1 as KGHSH and CDR2 as LQKENI. Trimming removed 2 bases from V and 6 bases from J; junction bases left unmatched: 9. The CDR3 loop spans 16 amino acids.

In this sample, this clone turned up once. The chain couples TRBV7-3 to TRBJ1-2; possible D gene TRBD1, 5 bases. CDR3 length: 13 residues. V gave up 2 bases and J gave up 6 bases, with 10 bases separating them. Germline values: CDR1 SGHTA, CDR2 FQGTGA. CDR3 protein: CASSLSPGDGYTF. CDR3 DNA: TGTGCCAGCAGCTTATCCCCGGGGGATGGCTACACCTTC.

The chain carries TRBV15 and TRBJ2-7; 7 bases are shared with TRBD1. CDR3 length equals 14 residues. Unmatched junction bases numbered 5, after V lost 1 base and J lost 5 bases. Per germline, CDR1 LNHNV and CDR2 YYDKDF (reference sequence). The CDR3 protein is CATSRARQGDEQYF. In nucleotides, the CDR3 is TGTGCCACCAGCAGAGCTCGTCAGGGGGACGAGCAGTACTTC.

This clone was picked up a small number of times. This rearrangement joins TRBV11-2 to TRBJ2-2; D gene ambiguous. The CDR3 is 12 amino acids. The germline gives CDR1 SGHAT, CDR2 FQNNGV. V lost 3 bases, J lost 6 bases, and 5 bases lay in between. CDR3: CASSFDPGELFF. CDR3 nucleotide sequence: TGTGCCAGCAGCTTTGACCCCGGGGAGCTGTTTTTT.

V and J are TRBV5-1 and TRBJ2-5; 10 bases are a match to TRBD1. The V gene's germline CDR1 is SGHRS and CDR2 YFSETQ. The CDR3 runs to 16 residues. The junction had 3 bases not matched to a gene; V was cut back by 0 bases and J by 1 base. DNA of the CDR3: TGCGCCAGCAGCTTGGGGGACAGGGGCGGCCAAGAGACCCAGTACTTC. Translation gives CASSLGDRGGQETQYF.

CDR3 nucleotides: TGTGCCAGCAGGCGGACAGGGGGAGACTATGGCTACACCTTC. Its protein product is CASRRTGGDYGYTF. The V and J genes are TRBV3-1 (or the pseudogene TRBV3-2) and TRBJ1-2, with 10 positions matching TRBD1. The CDR3 is made up of 14 amino acids. V was pared by 6 bases and J by 3 bases, with 4 bases of the junction left unmatched. Germline CDR1 and CDR2: LGHDT and YNNKEL (reference sequence).

The chain uses TRBV5-5 and TRBJ1-1, with 7 bases that match TRBD1. Germline CDR1 SGHKS, CDR2 YYEKEE (reference sequence). Trimming at V came to 4 bases and at J to 4 bases, leaving 7 bases not matched to a gene. This CDR3 has 14 residues. Here the CDR3 reads CASSTHGQATEAFF. The DNA of the CDR3 is TGTGCCAGCAGCACCCACGGACAGGCCACTGAAGCTTTCTTT.

This chain links TRBV7-3 with TRBJ1-3; the match to TRBD1 covers 10 bases. The CDR3 is made up of 17 amino acids. V shed 4 bases, J shed 0 bases, and the junction held 6 bases outside the gene matches. Germline V gene sequence: CDR1 SGHTA, CDR2 FQGTGA. CDR3 in DNA: TGTGCCAGCAGCTCATCGGGGACAGGGGCCTCTGGAAACACCATATATTTT. Its protein is CASSSSGTGASGNTIYF.

The chain links TRBV9 to TRBJ2-1; 9 bases agree with TRBD2. Germline CDR1 is SGDLS and CDR2 is YYNGEE. J was trimmed by 8 bases and V by 4 bases; bases with no gene match: 13. CDR3 length equals 16 residues. DNA for the CDR3: TGTGCCAGCAGCCCAGGGGGACTAGCTTCAGGATATGAGCAGTTCTTC. Translated, it gives CASSPGGLASGYEQFF.

This chain links TRBV6-5 with TRBJ1-2; D not resolved. The CDR3 sequence is 15 residues long. Germline CDR1 and CDR2: MNHEY and SVGAGI. Trimming left V 5 bases short and J 0 bases short, with 13 bases between. In DNA, the CDR3 is TGTGCCAGCAGTATAACCGGGAAAGCTAACTATGGCTACACCTTC. Protein: CASSITGKANYGYTF.

This clone was detected only once. This chain links TRBV5-1 with TRBJ1-2; D ambiguous. The CDR3 runs 14 residues. Germline assignment: CDR1 SGHRS and CDR2 YFSETQ. V lost 5 bases and J lost 3, with 14 bases in between. The CDR3 sequence: CASRAQSGYYGYTF. The CDR3 DNA reads as TGCGCCAGCAGAGCCCAAAGTGGCTACTATGGCTACACCTTC.

The gene calls are TRBV5-1 and TRBJ2-3, with 8 bases lining up with TRBD1. The CDR3 is 13 residues long. From germline, CDR1 is SGHRS and CDR2 YFSETQ. The junction had 3 bases not matched to a gene; V was cut back by 4 bases and J by 5 bases. DNA for the CDR3: TGCGCCAGCAGCCCAACAGGGGGAGATACGCAGTATTTT. Translation: CASSPTGGDTQYF.

The chain carries TRBV7-6 and TRBJ2-7; 10 nucleotides align to TRBD2. With V trimmed by 5 bases and J by 3 bases, 4 bases remained unmatched. CDR1 is SGHVS and CDR2 is FNYEAQ in the germline V gene. The CDR3 contains 14 residues. The CDR3 coding sequence is TGTGCCAGCAGCACGGGACTAGCGAACTACGAGCAGTACTTC. Translation gives CASSTGLANYEQYF. Filled out from reference TRBV7-6 and TRBJ2-7, the complete variable domain reads GAGVSQSPRYKVTKRGQDVALRCDPISGHVSLYWYRQALGQGPEFLTYFNYEAQQDKSGLPNDRFSAERPEGSISTLTIQRTEQRDSAMYRCASSTGLANYEQYFGPGTRLTVT.

The rearrangement joins TRBV6-5 to TRBJ2-7; D is possibly TRBD1 (6 bases). The CDR3 spans 13 residues. Germline V gene lookup returns CDR1 MNHEY and CDR2 SVGAGI. V lost 7 bases and J lost 1, with 11 bases in between. CDR3 loop: CASTTGSSYEQYF. The CDR3 DNA is TGTGCCAGCACTACAGGGTCTTCCTACGAGCAGTACTTC.

The chain couples TRBV7-9 to TRBJ1-2; no clear D gene. V was trimmed by 4 bases and J by 4 bases, leaving 13 bases between them. Germline loops: CDR1 SEHNR, CDR2 FQNEAQ (reference sequence). The CDR3 length is 14 residues. The chain's CDR3 is CASSSSTFSYGYTF. CDR3 coding DNA: TGTGCCAGCAGCTCGTCGACTTTCAGCTATGGCTACACCTTC.

The chain carries TRBV6-6 and TRBJ2-3; possibly TRBD1 for D (6 bases). The CDR3 is 13 residues long. V was cut by 8 bases and J by 6 bases, with 15 bases left in between. Germline V gene data show CDR1 as MNHNY and CDR2 as SVGAGI (reference sequence). The CDR3 DNA is TGTGCCAGCGGAGATACAGGGACCGATACGCAGTATTTT. It specifies CASGDTGTDTQYF.

This clone showed up just a few times. The V and J genes are TRBV7-2 and TRBJ2-7; 7 positions agree with TRBD2. The CDR3 has 14 amino acids. The trim removed 5 bases at V and 3 bases at J, leaving 7 bases unmatched. The germline V gene encodes CDR1 SGHTA and CDR2 FQGNSA. The CDR3, as DNA: TGTGCCAGCAGCCCTCGGGCGGGAGACTACGAGCAGTACTTC. Its translation is CASSPRAGDYEQYF.